The 17 T cell receptor beta chains given below trace back to one sample, sequenced in a study of blood T cell repertoires in COVID-19 (dated by TCRdb to the early 2020s). The library was made by the immunoSEQ multiplex PCR assay. TCRdb retrieved this table from immuneACCESS and kept in-frame rearrangements only. Not all clones are present; in checked studies, unresolved V genes account for under half, and no reason is known for the remainder. This sample lists approximately 230,000 clones; approximately 79% were detected once. 4.9% of the sample goes to the ten largest clones. Input material: peripheral blood. The receptors shown here come from a woman of 80 years or more with active or convalescent COVID-19.

The chain employs TRBV10-3 and TRBJ1-2; weak D call: TRBD1 (5 bases). V lost 4 bases and J 4 bases, leaving 13 bases between the germline ends. CDR3 length: 14 residues. Germline V gene sequence: CDR1 ENHRY, CDR2 SYGVKD. The CDR3 DNA reads as TGTGCCATCAGTGCTCAGGGCCGTACCTATGGCTACACCTTC. Its protein product is CAISAQGRTYGYTF.

The rearrangement uses TRBV5-1 and TRBJ2-5; D is perhaps TRBD2 (6 bases). CDR1 and CDR2 from the germline V gene are SGHRS and YFSETQ. V was trimmed by 1 base and J by 4 bases, leaving 14 bases between them. The CDR3 sequence is 15 residues long. CDR3 coding DNA: TGCGCCAGCAGCTTGAGCCAGGGAGGCCCAGAGACCCAGTACTTC. It translates to CASSLSQGGPETQYF.

The rearrangement uses TRBV6-5 and TRBJ2-1, with 10 nucleotides matching TRBD2. The CDR3 is 15 amino acids. V lost 5 bases to trimming and J lost 3 bases; unmatched junction nucleotides: 4. CDR1 and CDR2 from the germline V gene are MNHEY and SVGAGI. The CDR3 reads CASSPGTSVYNEQFF. Here the CDR3 DNA reads TGTGCCAGCAGTCCCGGGACTAGCGTCTACAATGAGCAGTTCTTC.

DNA of the CDR3: TGTGCCAGCAGCTCTTTCCGAGGGCTATTCGGCAATGAGCAGTTCTTC. Its translation: CASSSFRGLFGNEQFF. The rearrangement uses TRBV7-2 and TRBJ2-1; possibly TRBD2 for D (5 bases). The CDR3 length is 16 residues. Trimming took off 4 bases at V and 6 bases at J, with 19 bases between the two ends. Germline V lookup: CDR1 SGHTA, CDR2 FQGNSA.

CDR3 residues: CASTPGPYYGYTF. The CDR3 nucleotides read TGTGCCAGCACCCCAGGGCCATACTATGGCTACACCTTC. This chain links TRBV28 with TRBJ1-2, with D tentatively TRBD1 (5 bases). V was shortened by 7 bases and J by 3 bases, with 12 bases between the two germline ends. There are 13 residues in the CDR3. Germline values: CDR1 MDHEN, CDR2 SYDVKM.

The rearrangement uses TRBV7-9 and TRBJ2-3, with D possibly TRBD1 on 5 matching bases. This CDR3 region has 15 residues. In germline, CDR1 is SEHNR, CDR2 FQNEAQ (reference sequence). The ends were cut back, 3 bases at V and 5 bases at J, with 15 bases in the middle. CDR3 DNA sequence: TGTGCCAGCAGCTTTAGGGCAGGGTCAGAAGATACGCAGTATTTT. Translating it yields CASSFRAGSEDTQYF.

This chain joins TRBV18 and TRBJ2-2, with D possibly being TRBD1 (5 bases). CDR1 and CDR2 from the germline V gene are KGHSH and LQKENI. The CDR3 covers 14 residues. V dropped 3 bases and J dropped 1 base, with 6 bases sitting between them. CDR3 sequence reads: CASSPDKNTGELFF. CDR3 bases: TGTGCCAGCTCACCGGACAAGAACACCGGGGAGCTGTTTTTT.

CDR3 nucleotide sequence: TGCGCCAGCAGCTTGGCCGTTGGAGGTACCGGAAACACCATATATTTT. This sequence encodes CASSLAVGGTGNTIYF. The chain uses TRBV5-1 and TRBJ1-3, with no clear D. Trimming pared 0 bases from V and 4 bases from J, leaving 14 bases between. CDR1 and CDR2 from the germline V gene are SGHRS and YFSETQ. CDR3 length: 16 residues.

This clone was observed once. The V and J genes are TRBV7-2 and TRBJ1-1; perhaps TRBD1 as D (5 bases). The CDR3 covers 16 residues. CDR1 SGHTA and CDR2 FQGNSA come from the germline V gene. Trimming took 5 bases from V and 1 from J, leaving 17 bases between them. The CDR3 bases are TGTGCCAGCAGCCTTGGCGGGGGTACAGAGAACACTGAAGCTTTCTTT. This gives the protein CASSLGGGTENTEAFF.

The chain uses TRBV5-6 and TRBJ1-2; TRBD1 matches at 8 bases. V lost 5 bases to trimming and J lost 6 bases; unmatched junction nucleotides: 6. CDR1 and CDR2 from the germline V gene are SGHDT and YYEEEE. This CDR3 contains 13 residues. The CDR3 is CASRQQGDHGYTF. As DNA, the CDR3 is TGTGCCAGCAGGCAACAGGGGGATCATGGCTACACCTTC.

The chain has TRBV9 and TRBJ2-1; TRBD2 matches at 9 bases. Germline V gene data show CDR1 as SGDLS and CDR2 as YYNGEE. V lost 0 bases, J lost 7 bases, and 8 bases stayed unmatched. This CDR3 spans 16 amino acids. CDR3 sequence reads: CASSVEASGTWNEQFF. The CDR3 DNA reads TGTGCCAGCAGCGTAGAGGCTAGCGGGACTTGGAATGAGCAGTTCTTC.

The chain uses TRBV19 and TRBJ2-7, with 9 bases aligning to TRBD1. From germline, CDR1 is LNHDA and CDR2 SQIVND (reference sequence). Losses at the gene ends were 9 bases for V and 3 bases for J; bases not matched to a gene: 0. The CDR3 totals 11 residues. The CDR3 region has the DNA TGTGCCAGGACAGGGGGCTACGAGCAGTACTTC. Translating it yields CARTGGYEQYF.

The chain joins TRBV5-1 to TRBJ2-7; 8 bases map to TRBD1. Germline assignment: CDR1 SGHRS and CDR2 YFSETQ. The CDR3 extends over 14 amino acids. V dropped 4 bases and J dropped 4; count of bases not matched to a gene: 7. The CDR3 DNA reads TGCGCCAGCAGCGGGTCAGGGGGCGAGTACGAGCAGTACTTC. It is translated as CASSGSGGEYEQYF.

The chain joins TRBV7-8 to TRBJ1-5, with a tentative D call TRBD1 (5 bases). Trimming cost V 1 base and J 1 base, with 11 bases left between them. The CDR3 length is 16 residues. The germline V gene has CDR1 SGHVS and CDR2 FQNEAQ. This chain's CDR3 is CASSLVGGISNQPQHF. CDR3 bases: TGTGCCAGCAGCTTAGTTGGGGGGATCAGCAATCAGCCCCAGCATTTT.

This chain joins TRBV9 and TRBJ2-3; 9 positions agree with TRBD1. Germline V CDR1 and CDR2: SGDLS, YYNGEE. J gave up 1 base and V 4 bases, and 10 bases lay outside the gene matches. This CDR3 is built from 17 residues. The CDR3 region is CASSLRQGGGGTDTQYF. The CDR3 DNA reads TGTGCCAGCAGCCTTCGACAGGGGGGAGGGGGCACAGATACGCAGTATTTT.

The CDR3 here is CASSYSPQGSTEAFF. The CDR3 DNA sequence: TGTGCCAGCAGTTACTCACCACAAGGGAGCACTGAAGCTTTCTTT. The chain recombines TRBV6-5 with TRBJ1-1; D remains unclear. The CDR3 extends over 15 amino acids. Germline assignment: CDR1 MNHEY and CDR2 SVGAGI. Trimming shortened V by 0 bases and J by 4 bases, and 12 bases separated the two germline ends.

This clone has just a few counts. The chain carries TRBV5-1 and TRBJ2-2; weak D call: TRBD1 (6 bases). The CDR3 loop spans 16 amino acids. V gave up 4 bases and J gave up 1 base, with 14 bases separating them. The germline V gene encodes CDR1 SGHRS and CDR2 YFSETQ. As DNA, the CDR3 is TGCGCCAGCAGCCCGGCATGGACAGAGAACACCGGGGAGCTGTTTTTT. Encoded protein: CASSPAWTENTGELFF.